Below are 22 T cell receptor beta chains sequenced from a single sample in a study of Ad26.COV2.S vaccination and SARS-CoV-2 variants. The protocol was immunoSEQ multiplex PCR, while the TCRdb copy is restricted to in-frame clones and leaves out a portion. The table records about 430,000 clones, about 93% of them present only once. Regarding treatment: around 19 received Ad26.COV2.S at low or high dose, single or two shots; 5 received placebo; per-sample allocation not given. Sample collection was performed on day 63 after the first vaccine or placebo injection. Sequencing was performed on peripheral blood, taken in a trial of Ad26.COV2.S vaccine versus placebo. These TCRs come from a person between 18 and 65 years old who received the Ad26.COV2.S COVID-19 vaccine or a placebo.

The DNA for the CDR3 is TGCGCCAGCAGCTTGGTCCCCCCCGGAACTAGCACAGATACGCAGTATTTT. Translating gives CASSLVPPGTSTDTQYF. This rearrangement joins TRBV5-1 to TRBJ2-3; D unclear. Germline V CDR1 and CDR2: SGHRS, YFSETQ. V lost 0 bases, J lost 0 bases, and 14 bases lay in between. CDR3 size: 17 residues.

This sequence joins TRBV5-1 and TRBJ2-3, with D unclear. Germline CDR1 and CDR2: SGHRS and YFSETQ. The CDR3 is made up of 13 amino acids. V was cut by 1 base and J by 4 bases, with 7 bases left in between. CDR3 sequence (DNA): TGCGCCAGCAGCTTGTGGGCTGCAGATACGCAGTATTTT. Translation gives CASSLWAADTQYF.

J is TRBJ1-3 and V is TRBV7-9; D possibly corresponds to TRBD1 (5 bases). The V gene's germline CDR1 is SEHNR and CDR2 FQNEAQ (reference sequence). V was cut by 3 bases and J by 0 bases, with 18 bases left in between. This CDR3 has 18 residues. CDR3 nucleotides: TGTGCCAGCAGCTTCACCTCAGGGTGGGGATACTCTGGAAACACCATATATTTT. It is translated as CASSFTSGWGYSGNTIYF.

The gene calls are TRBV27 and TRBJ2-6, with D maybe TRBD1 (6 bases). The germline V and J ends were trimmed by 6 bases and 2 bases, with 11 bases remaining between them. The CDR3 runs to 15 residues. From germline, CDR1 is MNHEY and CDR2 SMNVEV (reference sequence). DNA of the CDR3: TGTGCCAGCAGGACAGGAGGACCTGGGGCCAACGTCCTGACTTTC. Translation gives CASRTGGPGANVLTF.

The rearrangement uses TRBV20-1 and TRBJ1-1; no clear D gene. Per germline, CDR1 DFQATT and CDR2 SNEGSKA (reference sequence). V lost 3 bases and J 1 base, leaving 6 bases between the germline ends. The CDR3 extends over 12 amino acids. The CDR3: CSASRQNTEAFF. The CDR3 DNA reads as TGCAGTGCTAGTAGACAGAACACTGAAGCTTTCTTT.

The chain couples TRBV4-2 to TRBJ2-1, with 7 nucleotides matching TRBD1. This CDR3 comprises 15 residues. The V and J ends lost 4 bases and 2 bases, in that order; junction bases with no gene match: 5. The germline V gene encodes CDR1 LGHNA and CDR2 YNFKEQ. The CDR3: CASSRQGGTYNEQFF. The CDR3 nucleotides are TGTGCCAGCAGCCGACAGGGTGGGACCTACAATGAGCAGTTCTTC.

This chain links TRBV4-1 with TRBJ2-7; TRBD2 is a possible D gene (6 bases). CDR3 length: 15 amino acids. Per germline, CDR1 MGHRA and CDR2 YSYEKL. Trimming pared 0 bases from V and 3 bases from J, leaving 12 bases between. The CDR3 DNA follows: TGCGCCAGCAGCCAAGATGGGAGCGGGTACTACGAGCAGTACTTC. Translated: CASSQDGSGYYEQYF.

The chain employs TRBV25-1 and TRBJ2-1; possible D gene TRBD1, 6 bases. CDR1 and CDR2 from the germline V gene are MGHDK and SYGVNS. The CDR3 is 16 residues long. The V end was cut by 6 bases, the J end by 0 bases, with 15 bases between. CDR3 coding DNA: TGTGCCAGCAGCGCCACAGGGAGCTTCTCCTACAATGAGCAGTTCTTC. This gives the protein CASSATGSFSYNEQFF.

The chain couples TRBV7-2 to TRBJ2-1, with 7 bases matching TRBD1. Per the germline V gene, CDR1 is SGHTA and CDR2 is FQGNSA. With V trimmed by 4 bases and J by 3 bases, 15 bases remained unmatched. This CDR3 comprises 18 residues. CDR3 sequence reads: CASSSPGTEFLNYNEQFF. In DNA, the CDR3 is TGTGCCAGCAGCTCACCCGGGACAGAATTCCTAAACTACAATGAGCAGTTCTTC.

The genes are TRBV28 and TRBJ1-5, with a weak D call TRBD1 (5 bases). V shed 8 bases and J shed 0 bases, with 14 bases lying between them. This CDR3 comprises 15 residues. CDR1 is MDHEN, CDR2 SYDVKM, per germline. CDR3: CASALTDLSNQPQHF. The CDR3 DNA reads TGTGCCAGCGCTTTGACAGATCTTAGCAATCAGCCCCAGCATTTT.

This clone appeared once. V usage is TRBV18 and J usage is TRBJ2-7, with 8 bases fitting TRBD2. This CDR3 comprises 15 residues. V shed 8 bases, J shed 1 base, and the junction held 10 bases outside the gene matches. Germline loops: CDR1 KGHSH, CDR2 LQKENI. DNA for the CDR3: TGTGCCAGCGCTCCGGGGGGGCAGGGGTCCTACGAGCAGTACTTC. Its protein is CASAPGGQGSYEQYF.

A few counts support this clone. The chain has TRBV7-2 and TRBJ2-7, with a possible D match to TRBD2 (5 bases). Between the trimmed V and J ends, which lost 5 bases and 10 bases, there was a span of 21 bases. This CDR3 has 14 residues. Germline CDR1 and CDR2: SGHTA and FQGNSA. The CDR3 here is CASSKSRAGLFQYF. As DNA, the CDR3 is TGTGCCAGCAGCAAATCCCGGGCGGGCCTTTTTCAGTACTTC.

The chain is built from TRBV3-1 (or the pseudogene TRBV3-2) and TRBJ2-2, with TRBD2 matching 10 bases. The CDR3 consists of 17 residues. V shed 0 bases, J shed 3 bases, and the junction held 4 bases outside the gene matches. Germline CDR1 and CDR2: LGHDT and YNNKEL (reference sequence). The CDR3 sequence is CASSQEGLARDTGELFF. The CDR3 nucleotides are TGTGCCAGCAGCCAAGAGGGACTAGCGCGTGACACCGGGGAGCTGTTTTTT.

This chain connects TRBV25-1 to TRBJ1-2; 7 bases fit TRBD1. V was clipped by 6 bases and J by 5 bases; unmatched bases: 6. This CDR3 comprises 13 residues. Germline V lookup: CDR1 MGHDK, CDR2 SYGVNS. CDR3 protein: CASRQGLGYGYTF. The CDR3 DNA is TGTGCCAGCAGACAGGGGTTAGGGTATGGCTACACCTTC.

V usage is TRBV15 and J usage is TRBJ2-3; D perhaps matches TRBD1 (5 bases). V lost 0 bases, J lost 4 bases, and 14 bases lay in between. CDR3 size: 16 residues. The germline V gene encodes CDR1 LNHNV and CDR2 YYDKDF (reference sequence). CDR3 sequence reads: CATSREFFQGSDTQYF. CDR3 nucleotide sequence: TGTGCCACCAGCAGAGAATTTTTCCAGGGTTCAGATACGCAGTATTTT.

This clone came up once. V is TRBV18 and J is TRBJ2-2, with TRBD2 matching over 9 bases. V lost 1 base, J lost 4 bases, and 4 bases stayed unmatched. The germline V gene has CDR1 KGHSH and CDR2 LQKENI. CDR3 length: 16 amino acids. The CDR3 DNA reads TGTGCCAGCTCACCACTAGCGGGAGATATCACCGGGGAGCTGTTTTTT. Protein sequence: CASSPLAGDITGELFF.

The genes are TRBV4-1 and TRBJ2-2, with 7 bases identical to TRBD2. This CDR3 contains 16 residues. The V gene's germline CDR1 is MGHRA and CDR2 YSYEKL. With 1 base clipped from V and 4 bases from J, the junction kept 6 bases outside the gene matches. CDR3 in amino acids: CASSQVAGAGTGELFF. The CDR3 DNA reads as TGCGCCAGCAGCCAAGTGGCGGGAGCGGGCACCGGGGAGCTGTTTTTT.

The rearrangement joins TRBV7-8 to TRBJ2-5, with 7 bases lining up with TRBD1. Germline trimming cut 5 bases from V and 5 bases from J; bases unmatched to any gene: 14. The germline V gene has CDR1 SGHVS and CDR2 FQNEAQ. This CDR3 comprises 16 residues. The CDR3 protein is CASSIRTRTGWETQYF. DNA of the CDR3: TGTGCCAGCAGCATTAGGACCCGGACAGGCTGGGAGACCCAGTACTTC. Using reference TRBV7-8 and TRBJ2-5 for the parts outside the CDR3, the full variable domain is GAGVSQSPRYKVAKRGQDVALRCDPISGHVSLFWYQQALGQGPEFLTYFQNEAQLDKSGLPSDRFFAERPEGSVSTLKIQRTQQEDSAVYLCASSIRTRTGWETQYFGPGTRLLVL.

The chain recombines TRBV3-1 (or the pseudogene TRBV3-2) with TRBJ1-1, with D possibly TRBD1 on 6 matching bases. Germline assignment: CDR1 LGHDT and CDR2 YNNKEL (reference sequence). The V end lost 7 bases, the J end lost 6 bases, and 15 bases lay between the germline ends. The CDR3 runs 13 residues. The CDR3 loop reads CASNLGGAAEAFF. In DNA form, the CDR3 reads TGTGCCAGCAACTTAGGGGGGGCCGCTGAAGCTTTCTTT.

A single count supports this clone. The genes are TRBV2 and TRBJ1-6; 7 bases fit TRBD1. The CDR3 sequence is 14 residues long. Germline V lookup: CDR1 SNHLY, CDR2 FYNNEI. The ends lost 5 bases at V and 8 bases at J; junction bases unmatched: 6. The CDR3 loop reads CASSTGAAHSPLHF. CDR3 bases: TGTGCCAGCAGTACAGGGGCGGCGCATTCACCCCTCCACTTT.

This CDR3 reads CASSSLTASTDTQYF. As DNA, the CDR3 is TGTGCCAGCAGCTCGCTGACAGCTAGCACAGATACGCAGTATTTT. The V and J genes are TRBV7-3 and TRBJ2-3; tentative D call: TRBD1 (5 bases). Germline CDR1 is SGHTA and CDR2 is FQGTGA. The CDR3 length is 15 residues. Between the trimmed V and J ends, which lost 4 bases and 0 bases, there was a span of 11 bases.

The CDR3 nucleotides are TGTGCCACCAACCAACAAAATGATGGGACAGGGGGCGGGTATGGCTACACCTTC. Translated, it gives CATNQQNDGTGGGYGYTF. The gene calls are TRBV10-3 and TRBJ1-2, with 12 bases fitting TRBD1. Germline V lookup: CDR1 ENHRY, CDR2 SYGVKD. CDR3 length: 18 amino acids. V was pared by 10 bases and J by 5 bases, with 20 bases of the junction left unmatched.